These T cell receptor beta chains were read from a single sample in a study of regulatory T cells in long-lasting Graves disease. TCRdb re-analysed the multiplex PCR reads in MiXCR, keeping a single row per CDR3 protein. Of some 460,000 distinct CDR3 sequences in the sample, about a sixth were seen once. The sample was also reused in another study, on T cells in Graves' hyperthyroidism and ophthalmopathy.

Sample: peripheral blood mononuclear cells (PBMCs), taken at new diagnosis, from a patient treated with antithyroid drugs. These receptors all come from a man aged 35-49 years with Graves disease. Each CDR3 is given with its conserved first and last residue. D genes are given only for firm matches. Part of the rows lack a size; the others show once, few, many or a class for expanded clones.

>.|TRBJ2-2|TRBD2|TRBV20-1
TGCAGTGCCCGTGCTAGCGGGAGCCTCGCCCCCGGGGAGCTGTTTTTT
CSARASGSLAPGELFF
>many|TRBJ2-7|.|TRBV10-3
TGTGCCATCAGAAGACAGTTAAGCTCCTACGAGCAGTACTTC
CAIRRQLSSYEQYF
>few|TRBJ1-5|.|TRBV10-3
TGTGCCACGGGGGGAACGAACGGGGAAAGCAATCAGCCCCAGCATTTT
CATGGTNGESNQPQHF
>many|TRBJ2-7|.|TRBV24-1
TGTGCCACCAGTGATCCGGGCCGGGCCTACGAGCAGTACTTC
CATSDPGRAYEQYF
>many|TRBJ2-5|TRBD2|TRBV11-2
TGTGCCAGCAGCCCTAGCGGGAGCGTCGGGGAGACCCAGTACTTC
CASSPSGSVGETQYF
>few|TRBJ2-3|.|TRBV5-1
TGCGCCAGCAGCCTTTCAGGTTACACAGATACGCAGTATTTT
CASSLSGYTDTQYF
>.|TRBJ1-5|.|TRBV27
TGTGCCACCGGGACACTCAATCAGCCCCAGCATTTT
CATGTLNQPQHF
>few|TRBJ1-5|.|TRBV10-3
TGTGCCATCAGGAGGACCCGGTGGGGACATTTT
CAIRRTRWGHF
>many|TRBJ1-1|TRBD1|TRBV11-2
TGTGCCAGCAGCTTAGGGTACAGGGGGGGGACTGAAGCTTTCTTT
CASSLGYRGGTEAFF
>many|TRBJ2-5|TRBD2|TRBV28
TGTGCCAGCAGCGGACTAGCGGAGCAAACGTACCAAGAGACCCAGTACTTC
CASSGLAEQTYQETQYF
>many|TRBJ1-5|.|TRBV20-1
TGCAGTGCTAGAGAGGAACAGGGCTGGTTTCAGCCCCAGCATTTT
CSAREEQGWFQPQHF
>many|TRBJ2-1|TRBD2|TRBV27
TGTGCCAGCAGTTTACGAGGTCTAGCGGGGGTCCTTTACAATGAGCAGTTCTTC
CASSLRGLAGVLYNEQFF
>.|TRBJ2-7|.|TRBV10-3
TGTGCCATCAGCGGCGCGGGGCTCAGCTACGAGCAGTACTTC
CAISGAGLSYEQYF
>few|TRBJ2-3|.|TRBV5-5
TGTGCCAGCAGCTTGGCCCGGTCCAGGATCGGGGATACGCAGTATTTT
CASSLARSRIGDTQYF
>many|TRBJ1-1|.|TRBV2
TGTGCCAGCAGTGTCAGGGACACTGAAGCTTTCTTT
CASSVRDTEAFF
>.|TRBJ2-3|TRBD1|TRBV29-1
TGCAGCGGGGGACAGGGGGTTAGCACAGATACGCAGTATTTT
CSGGQGVSTDTQYF
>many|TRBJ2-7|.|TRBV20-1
TGCAGTGCTAGAGAGGATAGTGGGAGCGAGCAGTACTTC
CSAREDSGSEQYF
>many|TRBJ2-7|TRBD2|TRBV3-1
TGTGCCAGCAGCCAAGGGTTGACTAGCGGGTGGAGCTCCTACGAGCAGTACTTC
CASSQGLTSGWSSYEQYF
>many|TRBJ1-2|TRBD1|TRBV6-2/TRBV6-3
TGTGCCAGCAGTTACGGGACAGGGGGCAACTATGGCTACACCTTC
CASSYGTGGNYGYTF
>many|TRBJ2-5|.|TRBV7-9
TGTGCCAGCAGCTTAGGGTTCGGGGGAGAAGGGCAAGAGACCCAGTACTTC
CASSLGFGGEGQETQYF
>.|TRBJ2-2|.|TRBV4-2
TGTGCCAGCAGTCCCGGGATGATGAACACCGGGGAGCTGTTTTTT
CASSPGMMNTGELFF
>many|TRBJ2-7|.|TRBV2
TGTGCCAGCAGTGACCTCAGGGGGGCCCGGGGCGAGCAGTACTTC
CASSDLRGARGEQYF
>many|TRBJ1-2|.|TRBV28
TGTGCCAGCAGTTTTCTGGACAGAAAAAACTATGGCTACACCTTC
CASSFLDRKNYGYTF
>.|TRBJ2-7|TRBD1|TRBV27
TGTGCCAGCAGTTTAAGACAGGGAAGGGCGGACGAGCAGTACTTC
CASSLRQGRADEQYF
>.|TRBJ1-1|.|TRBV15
TGTGCCACCAGCAGAGTAGGCGGGAACACTGAAGCTTTCTTT
CATSRVGGNTEAFF
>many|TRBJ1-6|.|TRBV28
TGTGCCAGCAGTTTAGGACAGCACTATAATTCACCCCTCCACTTT
CASSLGQHYNSPLHF
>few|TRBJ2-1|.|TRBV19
TGTGCCAGTAGTCCTTGGACTTTGAGCTCCTACAATGAGCAGTTCTTC
CASSPWTLSSYNEQFF
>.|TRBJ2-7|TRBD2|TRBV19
TGTGCCAGTAGTGTCCCGGGACTAGCGGGAGTCTACGAGCAGTACTTC
CASSVPGLAGVYEQYF
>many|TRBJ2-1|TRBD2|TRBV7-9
TGTGCCAGCAGCTACGCGGGAGTTAATGAGCAGTTCTTC
CASSYAGVNEQFF
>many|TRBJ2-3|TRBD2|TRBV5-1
TGCGCCAGCAACCCCGGGAGGGGGAGCACAGATACGCAGTATTTT
CASNPGRGSTDTQYF
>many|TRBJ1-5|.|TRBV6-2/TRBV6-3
TGTGCCAGCAGTTACGCTGGAAACAATCAGCCCCAGCATTTT
CASSYAGNNQPQHF
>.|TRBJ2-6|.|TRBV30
TGTGCCTGGACTCGCTCGGGGTACTCTGGGGCCAACGTCCTGACTTTC
CAWTRSGYSGANVLTF
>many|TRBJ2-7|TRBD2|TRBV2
TGTGCCAGCAGGGGAGGGGAGGGATCCTACGAGCAGTACTTC
CASRGGEGSYEQYF
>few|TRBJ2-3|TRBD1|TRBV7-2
TGTGCCAGCAGCTTAGGGACAGGGGATTCTTTCTTT
CASSLGTGDSFF
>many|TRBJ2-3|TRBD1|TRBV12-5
TGTGCTAGTGGTTCCAGGGGGAGCACAGATACGCAGTATTTT
CASGSRGSTDTQYF
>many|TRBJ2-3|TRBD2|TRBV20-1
TGCAGTGTGGAAAGCGGGAGGAGCACAGATACGCAGTATTTT
CSVESGRSTDTQYF
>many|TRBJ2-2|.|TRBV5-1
TGTGCCAGCAGCTCGGGACAGAACACCGGGGAGCTGTTTTTT
CASSSGQNTGELFF
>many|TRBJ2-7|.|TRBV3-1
TGTGCCAGCAGCCAAGATGCTCGATACTACGAGCAGTACTTC
CASSQDARYYEQYF
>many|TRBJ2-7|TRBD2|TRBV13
TGTGCCAGCAGCCCCCAGCGGGAGGGGACCTCCTACGAGCAGTACTTC
CASSPQREGTSYEQYF
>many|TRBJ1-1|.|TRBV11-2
TGTGCCAGCAGCTTACTTAAGGGCCCCGTTCGGAAAGCTTTCTTT
CASSLLKGPVRKAFF
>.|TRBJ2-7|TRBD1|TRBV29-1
TGCAGCGTTCGCAGGGGGCCCTACGAGCAGTACTTC
CSVRRGPYEQYF
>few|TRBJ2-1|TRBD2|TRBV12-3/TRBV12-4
TGTGCCAGCAGTTTAGTCTCTAGCGGGATTTCCTACAATGAGCAGTTCTTC
CASSLVSSGISYNEQFF
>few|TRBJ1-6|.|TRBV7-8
TGTGCCAGCAGCTCCAGGGCCTTATTCTCCTATAATTCACCCCTCCACTTT
CASSSRALFSYNSPLHF
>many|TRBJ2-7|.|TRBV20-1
TGCAGTGCTAGAGACAGGGAGGCGGCCTACGAGCAGTACTTC
CSARDREAAYEQYF
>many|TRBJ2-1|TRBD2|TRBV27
TGTGCCAGCAGAACTAGCGGGAGTGTGGACAATGAGCAGTTCTTC
CASRTSGSVDNEQFF
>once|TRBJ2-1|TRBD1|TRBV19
TGTGCCAGTAGTGCGGACAGGGGGTTTTACAATGAGCAGTTCTTC
CASSADRGFYNEQFF
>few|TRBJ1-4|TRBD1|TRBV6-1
TGTGCCAGCAGTGTCACAGGGGGTAATGAAAAACTGTTTTTT
CASSVTGGNEKLFF
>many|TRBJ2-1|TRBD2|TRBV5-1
TGCGCCAGCGGAAAAAGACTAGCGGGAGATGTCAATGAGCAGTTCTTC
CASGKRLAGDVNEQFF
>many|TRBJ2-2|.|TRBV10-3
TGTGCCATCAGAGGGATGATCGGGGAGCTGTTTTTT
CAIRGMIGELFF
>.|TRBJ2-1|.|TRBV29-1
TGCAGCGCCGGAAGGCTGGACAATGAGCAGTTCTTC
CSAGRLDNEQFF
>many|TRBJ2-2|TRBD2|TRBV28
TGTGCCAGCAGTTCTTCCGGGAGGTCCAGGAACACCGGGGAGCTGTTTTTT
CASSSSGRSRNTGELFF
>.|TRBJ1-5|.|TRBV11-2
TGTGCCAGCAGCTTAGGGGGGTCCCCACATCAGCCCCAGCATTTT
CASSLGGSPHQPQHF
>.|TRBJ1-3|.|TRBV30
TGTGCCTGGAGTGTACGAATTGGGGGCGCGGGAAACACCATATATTTT
CAWSVRIGGAGNTIYF
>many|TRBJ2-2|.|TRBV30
TGTGCCTGGAGTGTTGCGCGAACCGGGGAGCTGTTTTTT
CAWSVARTGELFF
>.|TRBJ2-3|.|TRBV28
TGTGCCAGCAGTTTAGCGACTTACACAGATACGCAGTATTTT
CASSLATYTDTQYF